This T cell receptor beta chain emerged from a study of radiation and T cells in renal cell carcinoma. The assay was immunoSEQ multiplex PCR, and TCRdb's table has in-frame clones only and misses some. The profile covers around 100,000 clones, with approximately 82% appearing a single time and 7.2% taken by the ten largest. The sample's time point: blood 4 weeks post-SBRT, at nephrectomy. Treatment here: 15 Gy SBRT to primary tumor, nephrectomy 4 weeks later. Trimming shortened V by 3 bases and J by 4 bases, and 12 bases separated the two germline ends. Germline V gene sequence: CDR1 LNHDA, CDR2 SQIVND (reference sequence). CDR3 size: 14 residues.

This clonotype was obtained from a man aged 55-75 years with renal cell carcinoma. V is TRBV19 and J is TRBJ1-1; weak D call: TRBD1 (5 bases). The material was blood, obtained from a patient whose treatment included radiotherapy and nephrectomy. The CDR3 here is CASSIEGTVTEAFF. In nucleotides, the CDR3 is TGTGCCAGTAGTATTGAAGGGACCGTCACTGAAGCTTTCTTT.